This TCR beta chain was documented in a study of control samples from healthy donors and cancer patients. Sequencing used immunoSEQ multiplex PCR; TCRdb keeps in-frame clones, though not all of them. Of about 77,000 clones in the sample, 80% to 95% were seen once. The CDR3 extends over 15 amino acids. V dropped 3 bases and J dropped 6 bases, with 17 bases sitting between them. The germline CDR1 and CDR2 sequences are LNHDA and SQIVND (reference sequence). This rearrangement joins TRBV19 to TRBJ1-2, with D hard to call. The TCR comes from a woman between 55 and 75 years old in good health. Sequencing input: blood. Here the CDR3 DNA reads TGTGCCAGTAGTATCTTGACTCACAGTGGGGATGGCTACACCTTC. Its protein is CASSILTHSGDGYTF. The full variable domain, rest sourced from reference TRBV19 and TRBJ1-2, is DGGITQSPKYLFRKEGQNVTLSCEQNLNHDAMYWYRQDPGQGLRLIYYSQIVNDFQKGDIAEGYSVSREKKESFPLTVTSAQKNPTAFYLCASSILTHSGDGYTFGSGTRLTVV.